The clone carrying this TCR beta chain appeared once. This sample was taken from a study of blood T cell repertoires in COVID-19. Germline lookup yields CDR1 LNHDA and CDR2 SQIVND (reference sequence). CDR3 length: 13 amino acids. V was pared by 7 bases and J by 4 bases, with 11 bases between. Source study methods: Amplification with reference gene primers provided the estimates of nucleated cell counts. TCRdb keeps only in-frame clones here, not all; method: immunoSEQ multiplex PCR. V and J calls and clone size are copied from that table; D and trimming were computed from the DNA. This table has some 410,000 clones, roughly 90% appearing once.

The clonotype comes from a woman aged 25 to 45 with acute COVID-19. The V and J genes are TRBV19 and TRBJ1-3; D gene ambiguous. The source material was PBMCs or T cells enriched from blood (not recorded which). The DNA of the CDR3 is TGTGCCAGTAATCCAGGCCCGGGAAACACCATATATTTT. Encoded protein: CASNPGPGNTIYF.